What follows describes a single TCR beta chain. Its specificity is unknown. Given the absence of the conserved phenylalanine or tryptophan at the CDR3 end, a read error is likely. This sample is part of a study of blood T cells in healthy people across ages. The wider study: With template switching, about one barcoded beta molecule was captured per two T cells. General study points: Compared with aged donors, long-lived donors showed fewer expanded clones, suggesting selection. Age brought a roughly linear fall in TCR beta diversity measured per million T cells.

Using a J-beta primer mix together with a sample-barcoded 5' primer, a second PCR was run for about 7 to 12 cycles. Each cDNA molecule was tagged by a template-switch adaptor that had 12 random nucleotides. MiXCR, run by TCRdb on the 5' RACE reads, gives a single entry per CDR3 protein. The sample has about 730,000 distinct CDR3 sequences, roughly 47% seen once; the top ten hold about 20%. The origin of this receptor is a woman aged 60-75 years in good health. Sequences were obtained from blood.

CDR3 in DNA: TGTGCCAGCAGTTCGGGACTAGCGGGAAGAATGAGCTCCTACGAGCAGTACTCC. As protein: CASSSGLAGRMSSYEQYS. V is TRBV12-3 or TRBV12-4 and J is TRBJ2-7, with 13 bases identical to TRBD2. There are 18 residues in the CDR3. Trimming cost V 4 bases and J 0 bases; bases outside gene matches: 9.